The following is a T cell receptor beta chain sequence with its context. V was pared by 8 bases and J by 7 bases, with 12 bases of the junction left unmatched. This CDR3 contains 14 residues. Germline lookup yields CDR1 GTSNPN and CDR2 SVGIG (reference sequence). This sample was included in a study of control samples from healthy donors and cancer patients. Profiled with immunoSEQ multiplex PCR; TCRdb holds only in-frame clones, not every one. The table has some 170,000 clones, approximately 96% seen once. J is TRBJ1-4 and V is TRBV30; 8 bases fit TRBD1. The source material was blood. The sequence was obtained from a woman aged 25 to 39 in good health. The CDR3 coding sequence is TGTGCCAGGGATGACAGGGGCGGCGGTGAAAAACTGTTTTTT. It encodes CARDDRGGGEKLFF.